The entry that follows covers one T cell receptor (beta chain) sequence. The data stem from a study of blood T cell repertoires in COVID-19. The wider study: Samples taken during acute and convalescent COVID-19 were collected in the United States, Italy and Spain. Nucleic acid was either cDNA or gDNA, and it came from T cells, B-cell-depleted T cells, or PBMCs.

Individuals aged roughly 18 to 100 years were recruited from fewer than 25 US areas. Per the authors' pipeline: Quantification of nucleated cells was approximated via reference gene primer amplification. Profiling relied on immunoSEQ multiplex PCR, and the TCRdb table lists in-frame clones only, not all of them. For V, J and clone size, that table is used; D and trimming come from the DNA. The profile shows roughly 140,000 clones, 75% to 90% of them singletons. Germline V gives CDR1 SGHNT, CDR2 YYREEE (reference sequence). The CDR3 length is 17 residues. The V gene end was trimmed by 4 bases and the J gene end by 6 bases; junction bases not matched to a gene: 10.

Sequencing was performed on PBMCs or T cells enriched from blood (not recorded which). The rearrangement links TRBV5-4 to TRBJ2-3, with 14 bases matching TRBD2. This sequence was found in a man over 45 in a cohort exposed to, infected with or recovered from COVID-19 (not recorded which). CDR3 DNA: TGTGCCAGCAGCCAGCGAGGGACTAGCGGGAGTGCTGATACGCAGTATTTT. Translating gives CASSQRGTSGSADTQYF.